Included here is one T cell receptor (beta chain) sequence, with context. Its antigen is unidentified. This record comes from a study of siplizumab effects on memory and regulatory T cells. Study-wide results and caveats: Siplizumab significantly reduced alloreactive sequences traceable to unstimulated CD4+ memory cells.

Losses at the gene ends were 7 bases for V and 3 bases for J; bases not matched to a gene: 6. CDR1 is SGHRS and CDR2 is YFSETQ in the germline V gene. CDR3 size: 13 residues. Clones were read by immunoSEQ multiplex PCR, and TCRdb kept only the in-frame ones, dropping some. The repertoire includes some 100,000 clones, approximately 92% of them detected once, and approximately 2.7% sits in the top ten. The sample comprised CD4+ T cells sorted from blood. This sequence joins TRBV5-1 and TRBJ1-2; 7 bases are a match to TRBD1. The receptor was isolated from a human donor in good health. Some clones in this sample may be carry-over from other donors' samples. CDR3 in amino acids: CASRVTGDYGYTF. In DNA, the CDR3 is TGCGCCAGCCGGGTCACAGGGGACTATGGCTACACCTTC.